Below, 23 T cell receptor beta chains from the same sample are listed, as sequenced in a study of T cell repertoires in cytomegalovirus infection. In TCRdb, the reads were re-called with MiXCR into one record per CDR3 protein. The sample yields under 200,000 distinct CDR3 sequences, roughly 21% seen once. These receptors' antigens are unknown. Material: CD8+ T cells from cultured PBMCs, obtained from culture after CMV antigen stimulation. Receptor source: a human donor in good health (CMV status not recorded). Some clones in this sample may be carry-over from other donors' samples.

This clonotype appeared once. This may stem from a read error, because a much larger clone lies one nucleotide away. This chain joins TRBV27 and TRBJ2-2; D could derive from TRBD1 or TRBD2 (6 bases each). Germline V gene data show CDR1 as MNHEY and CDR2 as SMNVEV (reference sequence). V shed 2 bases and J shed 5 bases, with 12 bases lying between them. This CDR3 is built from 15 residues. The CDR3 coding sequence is TGTGCCAGCAGTTTAGGGGGGCCATATACCGGGGAGCTGTTTTTT. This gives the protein CASSLGGPYTGELFF.

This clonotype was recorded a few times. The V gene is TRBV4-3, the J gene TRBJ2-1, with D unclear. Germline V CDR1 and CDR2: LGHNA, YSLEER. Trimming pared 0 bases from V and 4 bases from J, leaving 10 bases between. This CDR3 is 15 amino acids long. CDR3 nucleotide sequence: TGCGCCAGCAGCCAAGATTTAACAAGATACAATGAGCAGTTCTTC. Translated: CASSQDLTRYNEQFF.

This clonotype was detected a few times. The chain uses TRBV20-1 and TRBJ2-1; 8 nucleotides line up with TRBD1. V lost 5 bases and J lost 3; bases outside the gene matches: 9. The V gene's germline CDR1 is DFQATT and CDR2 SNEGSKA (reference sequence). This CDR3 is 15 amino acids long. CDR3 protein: CSALTDRGNYNEQFF. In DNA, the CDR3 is TGCAGTGCTTTAACCGACAGGGGAAACTACAATGAGCAGTTCTTC.

This CDR3 is CASSLDGPYSNQPQHF. Here the CDR3 DNA reads TGCGCCAGCAGCTTGGACGGACCTTATAGCAATCAGCCCCAGCATTTT. V usage is TRBV5-1 and J usage is TRBJ1-5, with D hard to call. Looked up from germline, CDR1 is SGHRS and CDR2 is YFSETQ. The CDR3 consists of 16 residues. Trimming cost V 0 bases and J 0 bases, with 10 bases left between them.

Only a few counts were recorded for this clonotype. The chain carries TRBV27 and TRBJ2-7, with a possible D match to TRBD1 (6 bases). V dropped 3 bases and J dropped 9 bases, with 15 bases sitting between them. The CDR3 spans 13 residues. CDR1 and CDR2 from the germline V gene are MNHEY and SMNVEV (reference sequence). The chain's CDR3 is CASSFGQRQGQYF. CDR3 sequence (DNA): TGTGCCAGCAGTTTTGGACAGAGACAAGGGCAGTACTTC.

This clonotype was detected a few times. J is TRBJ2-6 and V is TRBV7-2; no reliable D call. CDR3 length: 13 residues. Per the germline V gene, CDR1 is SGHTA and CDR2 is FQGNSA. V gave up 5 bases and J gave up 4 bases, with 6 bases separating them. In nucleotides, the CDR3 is TGTGCCAGCAGCCCGGGCGGGGCCAACGTCCTGACTTTC. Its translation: CASSPGGANVLTF.

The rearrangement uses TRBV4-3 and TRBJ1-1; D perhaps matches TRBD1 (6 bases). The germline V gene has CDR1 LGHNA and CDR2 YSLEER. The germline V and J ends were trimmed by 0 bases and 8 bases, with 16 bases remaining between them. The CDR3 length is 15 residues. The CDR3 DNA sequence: TGCGCCAGCAGCCAAGAGACGGACAGCCTTCGGGAAGCTTTCTTT. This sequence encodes CASSQETDSLREAFF.

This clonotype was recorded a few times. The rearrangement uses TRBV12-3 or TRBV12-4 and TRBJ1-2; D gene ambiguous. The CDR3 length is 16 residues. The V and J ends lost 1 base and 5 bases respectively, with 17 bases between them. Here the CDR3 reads CASSLVFVGSRYGYTF. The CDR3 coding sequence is TGTGCCAGCAGTTTAGTTTTTGTAGGATCGCGGTATGGCTACACCTTC.

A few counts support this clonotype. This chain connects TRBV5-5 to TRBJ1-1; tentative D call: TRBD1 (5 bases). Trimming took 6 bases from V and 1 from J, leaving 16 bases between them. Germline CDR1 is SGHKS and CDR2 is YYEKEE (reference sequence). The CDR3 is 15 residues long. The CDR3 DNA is TGTGCCAGCAACCCCGGGCAGGGTTCGAACACTGAAGCTTTCTTT. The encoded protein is CASNPGQGSNTEAFF.

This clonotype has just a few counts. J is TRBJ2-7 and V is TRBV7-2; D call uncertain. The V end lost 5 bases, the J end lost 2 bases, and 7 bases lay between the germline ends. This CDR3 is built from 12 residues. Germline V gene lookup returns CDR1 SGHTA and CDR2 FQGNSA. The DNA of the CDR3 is TGTGCCAGCAGCCTCTGGACCTACGAGCAGTACTTC. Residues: CASSLWTYEQYF.

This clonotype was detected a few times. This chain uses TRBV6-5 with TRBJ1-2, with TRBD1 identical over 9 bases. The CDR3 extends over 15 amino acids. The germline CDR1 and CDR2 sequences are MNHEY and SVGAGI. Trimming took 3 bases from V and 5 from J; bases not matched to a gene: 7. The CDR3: CASSYPGQGPYGYTF. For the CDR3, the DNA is TGTGCCAGCAGTTATCCGGGACAGGGACCATATGGCTACACCTTC.

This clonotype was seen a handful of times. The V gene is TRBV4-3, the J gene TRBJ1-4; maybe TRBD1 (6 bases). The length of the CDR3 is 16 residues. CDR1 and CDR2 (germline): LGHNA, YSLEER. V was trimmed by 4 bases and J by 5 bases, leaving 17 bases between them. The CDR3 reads CASSPTGTLRNEKLFF. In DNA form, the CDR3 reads TGCGCCAGCAGCCCCACAGGGACACTGAGAAATGAAAAACTGTTTTTT.

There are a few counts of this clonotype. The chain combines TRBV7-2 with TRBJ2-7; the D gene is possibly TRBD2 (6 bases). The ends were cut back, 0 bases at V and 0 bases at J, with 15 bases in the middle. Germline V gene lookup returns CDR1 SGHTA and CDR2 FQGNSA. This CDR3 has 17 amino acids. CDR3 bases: TGTGCCAGCAGCTTAGCGGACCCGGGACTTCTCTCCTACGAGCAGTACTTC. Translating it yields CASSLADPGLLSYEQYF.

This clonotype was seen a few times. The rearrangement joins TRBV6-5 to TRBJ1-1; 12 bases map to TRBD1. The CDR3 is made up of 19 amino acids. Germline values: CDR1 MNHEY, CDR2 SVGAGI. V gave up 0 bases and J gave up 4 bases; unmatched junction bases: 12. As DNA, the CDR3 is TGTGCCAGCAGTTACTCGAAGGACGGGACAGGGGGCGCGGGCACTGAAGCTTTCTTT. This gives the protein CASSYSKDGTGGAGTEAFF.

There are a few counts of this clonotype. CDR3 loop: CASRLSGGFDVPYGYTF. CDR3 in DNA: TGTGCCAGTAGGTTGAGCGGGGGGTTCGACGTCCCCTATGGCTACACCTTC. This sequence joins TRBV19 and TRBJ1-2, with D possibly matching TRBD1 (5 bases). The germline CDR1 and CDR2 sequences are LNHDA and SQIVND (reference sequence). CDR3 length: 17 amino acids. Trimming took 6 bases from V and 4 from J, leaving 24 bases between them.

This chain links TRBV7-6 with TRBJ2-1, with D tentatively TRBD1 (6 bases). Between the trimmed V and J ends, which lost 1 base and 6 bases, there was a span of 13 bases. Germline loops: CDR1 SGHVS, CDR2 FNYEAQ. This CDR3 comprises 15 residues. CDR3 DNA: TGTGCCAGCAGCTTAGGAGGGGGTTACCGCAATGAGCAGTTCTTC. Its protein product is CASSLGGGYRNEQFF.

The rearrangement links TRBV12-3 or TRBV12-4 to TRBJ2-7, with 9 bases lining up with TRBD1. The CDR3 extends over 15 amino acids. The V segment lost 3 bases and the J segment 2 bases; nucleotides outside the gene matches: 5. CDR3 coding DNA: TGTGCCAGCAGTTTCGGGACAGGGTCAACCTACGAGCAGTACTTC. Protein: CASSFGTGSTYEQYF.

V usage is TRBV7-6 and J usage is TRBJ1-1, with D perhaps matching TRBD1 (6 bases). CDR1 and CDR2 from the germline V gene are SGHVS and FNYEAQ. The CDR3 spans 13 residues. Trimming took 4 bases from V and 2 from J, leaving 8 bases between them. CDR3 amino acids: CASSSGANTEAFF. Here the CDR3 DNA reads TGTGCCAGCAGCTCAGGGGCTAACACTGAAGCTTTCTTT.

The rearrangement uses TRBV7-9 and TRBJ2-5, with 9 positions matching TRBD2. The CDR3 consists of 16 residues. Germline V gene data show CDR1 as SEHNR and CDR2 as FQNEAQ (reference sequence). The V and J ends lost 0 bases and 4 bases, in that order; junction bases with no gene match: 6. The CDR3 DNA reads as TGTGCCAGCAGCTTAGCAAGTAGCGGGGGACGAGAGACCCAGTACTTC. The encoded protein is CASSLASSGGRETQYF.

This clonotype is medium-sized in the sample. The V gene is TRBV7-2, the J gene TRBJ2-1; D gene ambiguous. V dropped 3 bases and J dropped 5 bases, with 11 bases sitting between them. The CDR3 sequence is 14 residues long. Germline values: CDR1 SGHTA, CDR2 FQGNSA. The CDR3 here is CASSFGLGNNEQFF. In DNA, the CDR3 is TGTGCCAGCAGCTTCGGATTAGGGAACAATGAGCAGTTCTTC.

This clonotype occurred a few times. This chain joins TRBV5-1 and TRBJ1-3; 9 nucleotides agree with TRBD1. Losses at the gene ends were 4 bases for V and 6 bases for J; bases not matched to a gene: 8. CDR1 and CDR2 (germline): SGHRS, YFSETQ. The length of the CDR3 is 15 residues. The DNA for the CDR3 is TGCGCCAGCAGCCCCGGGACAGGGAATGAAAACACCATATATTTT. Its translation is CASSPGTGNENTIYF.

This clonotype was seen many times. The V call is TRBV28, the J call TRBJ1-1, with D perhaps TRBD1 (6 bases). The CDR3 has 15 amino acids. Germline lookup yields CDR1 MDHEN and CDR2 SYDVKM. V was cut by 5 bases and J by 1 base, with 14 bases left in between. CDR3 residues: CASSPLSQGNTEAFF. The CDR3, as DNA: TGTGCCAGCAGTCCCCTTTCACAGGGGAACACTGAAGCTTTCTTT.

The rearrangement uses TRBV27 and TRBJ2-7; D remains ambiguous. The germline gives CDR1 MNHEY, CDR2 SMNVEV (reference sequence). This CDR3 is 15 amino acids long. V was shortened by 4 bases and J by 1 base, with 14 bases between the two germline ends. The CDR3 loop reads CASSSTAQLSYEQYF. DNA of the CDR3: TGTGCCAGCAGTTCCACGGCACAGCTATCCTACGAGCAGTACTTC.